This TCR beta chain was captured in a study of blood T cell repertoires in COVID-19 (dated by TCRdb to 2020 to 2022). Broadly, across the study: Samples covering the acute and convalescent phases of COVID-19 were provided by collaborators in the United States, Italy and Spain. Where available, HLA class I and class II types were taken from metadata supplied by the sample provider and were not determined by assay-based typing. Samples came from the ongoing ImmuneRACE study (first 160 participants) plus 1,254 subjects from 6 global collaborators. Subjects who had been exposed to COVID-19, were actively infected with it, or had recovered from it provided the deeply sampled blood TCRbeta repertoires that made up the dataset. The prospective study material was composed of cDNA or gDNA derived from T cells, B-cell-depleted T cells, or PBMCs. The repertoires were made available in a free public database intended to serve as a resource for research on the immune response to SARS-CoV-2. The sample metadata nearly always contained a de-identified subject ID, COVID-19 status, age in years and sex.

The research as a whole found: The amount of clinical and demographic metadata varied by source and participant and was provided uncurated.

This clone has a handful of counts. It lacks a known antigen. Base-call qualities are not available, and no considerably larger clone is one nucleotide away. A distance of 8 bases separates the germline ends of V and J, which lose 4 bases and 0 bases respectively. The CDR3 sequence holds 14 residues, the cysteine and phenylalanine included. CDR3 DNA is the only sequence kept; it has 42 bases, read in frame from the first base. Via the germline V gene, CDR1 is SGHDT and CDR2 YYEEEE. The collaborating institutions used their own protocols to collect whole blood in K2EDTA tubes. Collaborator samples were shipped for TCRbeta analysis as frozen whole blood, isolated PBMCs, or DNA extracted from either sample type. The immunoSEQ Assay, a bias-controlled multiplex PCR, was used to amplify TCRbeta CDR3 regions from genomic DNA. The paper's data handling went like this. Within the assay, amplification of reference gene primers was used to estimate how many nucleated cells each sample contained. Sequence reads were collapsed and filtered to measure the absolute abundance of every unique TCRbeta CDR3 rearrangement. For each sample, productive Simpson clonality was calculated as the square root of Simpson's diversity index across productive rearrangements. As stored in TCRdb, this immuneACCESS dataset retains in-frame rearrangements with V and J assigned. A fraction of the clones does not appear; measured against another copy, unresolved V genes explain less than half of the discrepancy, and the remainder lacks a known reason. From that table come the V and J calls and clone size; the DNA was used to work out D and trimming. This sample is represented by about 51,000 clones; roughly 84% of them were singletons. The ten largest clones add up to about 4% of the sample.

Material: peripheral blood. The chain is assembled from TRBV5-6 and TRBJ1-5; the D gene assignment is ambiguous. This TCR derives from a man older than 75 with active COVID-19. The nucleotide sequence reads TGTGCCAGCAGCCTTAGTTATAGCAATCAGCCCCAGCATTTT. It codes for CASSLSYSNQPQHF.